This TCR beta chain was obtained from a study of T cells in Graves' hyperthyroidism and ophthalmopathy. General study results and limits: Among thyroid clonotypes expanded above 0.001, most also appeared in blood.

This clonotype was counted between two and nine times. Its antigen remains unknown. Amplification yielded TCR beta CDR3 regions, with RNA transcripts as the source. The TCR CDR3 was amplified in a first-round RT-PCR using the HTBI primer set. TCRdb reanalysed the multiplex PCR reads using MiXCR and keeps one entry per CDR3 protein. The repertoire holds around 99,000 distinct CDR3 sequences, with 15% to 20% as singletons. Per the germline V gene, CDR1 is MNHEY and CDR2 is SMNVEV (reference sequence). V gave up 6 bases and J gave up 6 bases, with 12 bases separating them. This CDR3 is 13 amino acids long.

Sequenced sample: blood. The V gene is TRBV27, the J gene TRBJ2-1; no definite D call. The receptor was derived from a woman aged 45-65 years with Graves' hyperthyroidism. This CDR3 is CASSPPLSNEQFF. The CDR3 coding sequence is TGTGCCAGCAGCCCGCCCTTATCCAATGAGCAGTTCTTC.